The source of this T cell receptor (beta chain) is a study of shared T cell receptors in the human thymus. The repertoire was sequenced with immunoSEQ multiplex PCR; TCRdb's copy has only in-frame clones and lacks some. Here the sample spans 650,000 to 950,000 clones, approximately 83% being singletons. On this clone itself: The junction and the germline gene differ at one end; a read error may be behind it.

CDR1 SNHLY and CDR2 FYNNEI come from the germline V gene. This CDR3 comprises 15 residues. The data also belong to a second study, concerning human thymus T cells. Per that study: Resections from corrective heart surgery supplied the thymus tissue. Related research has reported that thymic repertoires overlap highly among unrelated individuals.

The sample comprised thymocytes. J is TRBJ2-2 and V is TRBV2; TRBD2 matches at 7 bases. The source is a girl under three years old with a congenital heart defect. The CDR3 sequence: CASSPGTTNTGEPFF. As DNA, the CDR3 is TGTGCCAGCAGTCCCGGGACTACGAACACCGGGGAGCCGTTTTTT.